One and the same sample provided the 27 T cell receptor beta chains below, sequenced in a study of cytomegalovirus exposure and HLA in healthy donors. The study ran its PCR with 60 Vbeta and 13 Jbeta primers. TCRdb's table, derived via immunoSEQ multiplex PCR, lists solely in-frame clones and lacks some. Of around 190,000 clones listed, 79% are singletons. The material sequenced was PBMCs. The receptors originated from a woman in her twenties or thirties in good health and CMV-seropositive.

With respect to this clone: Other DNA sequences in the sample encode the same CDR3. The chain joins TRBV4-1 to TRBJ1-1, with 8 bases matching TRBD1. The CDR3 has 15 amino acids. The J segment lost 5 bases and the V segment lost 1 base, leaving 6 bases of the junction unmatched. Germline CDR1 and CDR2: MGHRA and YSYEKL. The CDR3 DNA follows: TGCGCCAGCAGCCAAGCCGGACAGGGTGGGACTGAAGCTTTCTTT. Translation: CASSQAGQGGTEAFF.

The J gene is TRBJ2-7, the V gene TRBV6-5; 8 bases are shared with TRBD2. The junction had 10 bases not matched to a gene; V was cut back by 6 bases and J by 3 bases. Germline V gives CDR1 MNHEY, CDR2 SVGAGI. The CDR3 spans 15 residues. CDR3: CASRYGGTSIYEQYF. The CDR3 nucleotides read TGTGCCAGCAGGTACGGGGGGACTAGTATCTACGAGCAGTACTTC.

The chain carries TRBV27 and TRBJ1-1, with D tentatively TRBD1 (5 bases). Germline CDR1 and CDR2: MNHEY and SMNVEV (reference sequence). The CDR3 spans 15 residues. The germline V and J ends were trimmed by 5 bases and 3 bases, with 16 bases remaining between them. The CDR3 nucleotides are TGTGCCAGCAGTCCGGCTTTATCAGGGCACACTGAAGCTTTCTTT. Translating it yields CASSPALSGHTEAFF.

This chain joins TRBV6-6 and TRBJ1-1; D gene uncertain. There are 14 residues in the CDR3. The V and J ends lost 4 bases and 1 base respectively, with 10 bases between them. In germline, CDR1 is MNHNY, CDR2 SVGAGI (reference sequence). CDR3 coding DNA: TGTGCCAGCAGTTTTTCTACCGGGAACACTGAAGCTTTCTTT. Translation gives CASSFSTGNTEAFF.

The genes are TRBV9 and TRBJ2-7, with 8 bases identical to TRBD2. CDR1 is SGDLS, CDR2 YYNGEE, per germline. The CDR3 consists of 20 residues. With 6 bases clipped from V and 2 bases from J, the junction kept 25 bases outside the gene matches. CDR3 DNA: TGTGCCAGCAACGAGACAGAGGCTTGGATAAGGCGGGAGGTGACCTACGAGCAGTACTTC. It specifies CASNETEAWIRREVTYEQYF.

The chain carries TRBV5-1 and TRBJ2-1; D is unresolved. Germline CDR1 reads SGHRS; CDR2 reads YFSETQ. This CDR3 is 15 amino acids long. Trimming stripped 6 bases from V and 9 bases from J, with 22 bases between. The CDR3 reads CASTLPTHRGGEQFF. The CDR3 coding sequence is TGCGCCAGCACCCTTCCGACGCACCGAGGTGGTGAGCAGTTCTTC.

V gene TRBV7-2 combines with J gene TRBJ2-7, with TRBD2 matching 8 bases. Trimming cost V 0 bases and J 3 bases; bases outside gene matches: 13. Germline CDR1 is SGHTA and CDR2 is FQGNSA. The CDR3 spans 18 residues. In DNA, the CDR3 is TGTGCCAGCAGCTTAGCCCTCATGGGGGGGAGCGGGGGCTACGAGCAGTACTTC. Translated: CASSLALMGGSGGYEQYF.

This clone was observed once. CDR3 bases: TGTGCCAGCTCCCTAGGGGAGGGAGAGACCCAGTACTTC. As protein: CASSLGEGETQYF. The V gene is TRBV18, the J gene TRBJ2-5; 7 bases match TRBD2. The CDR3 contains 13 residues. V dropped 6 bases and J dropped 4; count of bases not matched to a gene: 5. Germline-derived CDR1 and CDR2 are KGHSH and LQKENI.

This clone was seen a single time. The chain couples TRBV30 to TRBJ1-2; 8 bases map to TRBD1. The germline V gene encodes CDR1 GTSNPN and CDR2 SVGIG (reference sequence). This CDR3 is built from 14 residues. The V segment lost 7 bases and the J segment 8 bases; nucleotides outside the gene matches: 15. The CDR3 region has the DNA TGTGCCTTCCACCGAGGGCAGGGGGCAGACGGCTACACCTTC. This codes for CAFHRGQGADGYTF.

The chain combines TRBV7-2 with TRBJ1-2, with D perhaps TRBD1 (5 bases). Germline V gene sequence: CDR1 SGHTA, CDR2 FQGNSA. Trimming left V 1 base short and J 2 bases short, with 11 bases between. The CDR3 sequence is 15 residues long. The CDR3 spells CASSLGARANYGYTF. The DNA for the CDR3 is TGTGCCAGCAGCTTAGGAGCCAGGGCCAACTATGGCTACACCTTC.

This clone was detected only once. The gene calls are TRBV13 and TRBJ2-7; 7 nucleotides line up with TRBD2. Germline trimming cut 7 bases from V and 4 bases from J; bases unmatched to any gene: 10. The CDR3 is made up of 14 amino acids. Germline V gene data show CDR1 as PRHDT and CDR2 as FYEKMQ (reference sequence). Here the CDR3 DNA reads TGTGCCAGCACCAAACTAGCGTTAAGTTACGAGCAGTACTTC. As protein: CASTKLALSYEQYF.

This chain joins TRBV19 and TRBJ1-4, with TRBD1 matching over 8 bases. The CDR3 is 15 residues long. V gave up 6 bases and J gave up 7 bases; unmatched junction bases: 10. Germline V lookup: CDR1 LNHDA, CDR2 SQIVND (reference sequence). CDR3 loop: CASRNNRGNVEKLFF. In nucleotides, the CDR3 is TGTGCCAGTAGGAACAACAGGGGGAATGTTGAAAAACTGTTTTTT.

The chain couples TRBV4-1 to TRBJ2-1; the match to TRBD2 covers 8 bases. The ends lost 3 bases at V and 7 bases at J; junction bases unmatched: 11. The CDR3 runs to 16 residues. CDR1 is MGHRA, CDR2 YSYEKL, per germline. In DNA form, the CDR3 reads TGCGCCAGCAGCCAGCTAGCGGGCGGGATCTGGAATGAGCAGTTCTTC. Protein: CASSQLAGGIWNEQFF.

Of note for this clone: The same CDR3 is also encoded by other DNA sequences in this sample. The chain joins TRBV7-9 to TRBJ2-7, with TRBD1 matching over 7 bases. The CDR3 spans 14 residues. The germline V gene has CDR1 SEHNR and CDR2 FQNEAQ (reference sequence). With 2 bases clipped from V and 1 base from J, the junction kept 2 bases outside the gene matches. The CDR3 sequence: CASSLSGGSYEQYF. For the CDR3, the DNA is TGTGCCAGCAGCTTATCAGGGGGTTCCTACGAGCAGTACTTC.

V is TRBV7-2 and J is TRBJ2-1; D call uncertain. The CDR3 runs to 17 residues. Per the germline V gene, CDR1 is SGHTA and CDR2 is FQGNSA. Trimming took 2 bases from V and 8 from J, leaving 22 bases between them. CDR3 amino acids: CASSLPRGRFLSHEQFF. CDR3 nucleotides: TGTGCCAGCAGCTTACCGCGTGGGCGTTTCTTATCGCATGAGCAGTTCTTC.

The chain combines TRBV7-8 with TRBJ1-6; 12 nucleotides line up with TRBD1. The germline V gene has CDR1 SGHVS and CDR2 FQNEAQ. The CDR3 runs 19 residues. The J segment lost 7 bases and the V segment lost 5 bases, leaving 15 bases of the junction unmatched. CDR3 sequence reads: CASSRRDRGRRLANSPLHF. CDR3 DNA: TGTGCCAGCAGCCGGAGGGACAGGGGGCGGCGGTTGGCCAATTCACCCCTCCACTTT. Based on the CDR3 plus reference TRBV7-8 and TRBJ1-6, the full variable domain is GAGVSQSPRYKVAKRGQDVALRCDPISGHVSLFWYQQALGQGPEFLTYFQNEAQLDKSGLPSDRFFAERPEGSVSTLKIQRTQQEDSAVYLCASSRRDRGRRLANSPLHFGNGTRLTVT.

J is TRBJ2-1 and V is TRBV27; 12 bases fit TRBD2. Germline V gene lookup returns CDR1 MNHEY and CDR2 SMNVEV (reference sequence). CDR3 length: 16 amino acids. V lost 5 bases and J lost 3; bases outside the gene matches: 5. The CDR3 sequence is CASSTQTSGGYNEQFF. CDR3 bases: TGTGCCAGCAGTACCCAGACTAGCGGGGGCTACAATGAGCAGTTCTTC.

This clone was detected only a few times. The gene calls are TRBV10-3 and TRBJ1-2, with TRBD1 matching over 7 bases. Germline values: CDR1 ENHRY, CDR2 SYGVKD. The CDR3 length is 13 residues. V gave up 4 bases and J gave up 6 bases; unmatched junction bases: 5. This CDR3 is CAISAGQGDGYTF. The CDR3 DNA sequence: TGTGCCATCAGTGCGGGGCAGGGGGATGGCTACACCTTC.

In its sample, this clone was seen once. The V and J genes are TRBV9 and TRBJ2-3; D is unresolved. This CDR3 contains 18 residues. V was clipped by 0 bases and J by 0 bases, with 17 bases between them. Germline V gene sequence: CDR1 SGDLS, CDR2 YYNGEE. This CDR3 reads CASSVAPARNTSTDTQYF. The CDR3, as DNA: TGTGCCAGCAGCGTAGCTCCCGCCAGGAATACTAGCACAGATACGCAGTATTTT.

This clone was detected a few times. V gene TRBV27 combines with J gene TRBJ2-7; 13 positions match TRBD2. CDR1 is MNHEY, CDR2 SMNVEV, per germline (reference sequence). V lost 0 bases to trimming and J lost 3 bases; unmatched junction nucleotides: 5. This CDR3 spans 17 amino acids. The CDR3 region is CASSLSGLAGKYYEQYF. Here the CDR3 DNA reads TGTGCCAGCAGTTTATCGGGACTAGCGGGAAAGTACTACGAGCAGTACTTC.

The CDR3 loop reads CASSYGPGMNTEAFF. For the CDR3, the DNA is TGTGCCAGCAGTTACGGTCCGGGTATGAACACTGAAGCTTTCTTT. V usage is TRBV6-6 and J usage is TRBJ1-1; D gene ambiguous. Germline CDR1 reads MNHNY; CDR2 reads SVGAGI (reference sequence). The CDR3 has 15 amino acids. Trimming removed 2 bases at V and 0 bases at J, with 10 bases between.

The V gene is TRBV29-1, the J gene TRBJ1-2; TRBD1 is a possible D gene (6 bases). Germline values: CDR1 SQVTM, CDR2 ANQGSEA. V was clipped by 1 base and J by 3 bases, with 12 bases between them. This CDR3 region has 14 residues. In nucleotides, the CDR3 is TGCAGCGTTGAAGTGCAGGGGCAAGACTATGGCTACACCTTC. Amino acids: CSVEVQGQDYGYTF.

The chain links TRBV6-5 to TRBJ1-2, with TRBD1 matching 7 bases. Germline lookup yields CDR1 MNHEY and CDR2 SVGAGI. This CDR3 spans 16 amino acids. The V and J ends lost 0 bases and 6 bases, in that order; junction bases with no gene match: 10. CDR3 DNA: TGTGCCAGCAGTTACTCGAGATCAGGGGGGTTTGATGGCTACACCTTC. It codes for CASSYSRSGGFDGYTF.

The chain joins TRBV18 to TRBJ1-1; 8 bases match TRBD1. Looked up from germline, CDR1 is KGHSH and CDR2 is LQKENI. Trimming removed 3 bases from V and 9 bases from J; junction bases left unmatched: 12. The CDR3 totals 15 residues. In DNA form, the CDR3 reads TGTGCCAGCTCACCTAGAGCAGGGGGCGAGGTTAAAGCTTTCTTT. It specifies CASSPRAGGEVKAFF.

The chain employs TRBV10-3 and TRBJ2-7; a possible D gene is TRBD2 (6 bases). The CDR3 length is 15 residues. V was shortened by 0 bases and J by 6 bases, with 15 bases between the two germline ends. Germline-derived CDR1 and CDR2 are ENHRY and SYGVKD. The CDR3 is CAISESTSPLGEQYF. In nucleotides, the CDR3 is TGTGCCATCAGTGAGTCAACTAGCCCTCTCGGCGAGCAGTACTTC.

The rearrangement links TRBV4-1 to TRBJ1-4; D not resolved. Trimming pared 3 bases from V and 6 bases from J, leaving 5 bases between. This CDR3 region has 12 residues. CDR1 MGHRA and CDR2 YSYEKL come from the germline V gene. CDR3 sequence: CASSHPYEKLFF. The CDR3 DNA follows: TGCGCCAGCAGCCACCCTTATGAAAAACTGTTTTTT.

This chain joins TRBV5-4 and TRBJ2-5; D is undetermined. The CDR3 extends over 14 amino acids. Trimming stripped 4 bases from V and 3 bases from J, with 13 bases between. Per the germline V gene, CDR1 is SGHNT and CDR2 is YYREEE (reference sequence). CDR3 nucleotides: TGTGCCAGCAGCATTGACAACCTCGAAGAGACCCAGTACTTC. Its protein product is CASSIDNLEETQYF.